Below, 22 T cell receptor beta chains from the same sample are listed, as sequenced in a study of graft-versus-host responses after intestinal transplantation. Profiling relied on immunoSEQ multiplex PCR, and the TCRdb table lists in-frame clones only, not all of them. The table shows about 97,000 clones, with 80% to 95% occurring only once. This specimen was PBMCs, taken about 450 days after intestinal transplant. The receptor source for this set is a human patient who received an intestinal transplant, so some T cells may come from the graft donor.

V is TRBV6-5 and J is TRBJ2-7, with D tentatively TRBD1 (6 bases). The CDR3 has 14 residues. Germline V CDR1 and CDR2: MNHEY, SVGAGI. V was shortened by 6 bases and J by 3 bases, with 15 bases between the two germline ends. This chain's CDR3 is CASRNPGQYYEQYF. The CDR3 nucleotides read TGTGCCAGCAGAAACCCGGGACAATACTACGAGCAGTACTTC.

The rearrangement links TRBV4-1 to TRBJ2-7, with D tentatively TRBD2 (6 bases). The CDR3 covers 16 residues. Germline CDR1 reads MGHRA; CDR2 reads YSYEKL. V was cut by 2 bases and J by 1 base, with 15 bases left in between. CDR3 residues: CASSQSGWGRSYEQYF. CDR3 bases: TGCGCCAGCAGCCAAAGCGGGTGGGGCAGATCCTACGAGCAGTACTTC.

The genes are TRBV7-9 and TRBJ1-1, with a tentative D call TRBD1 (6 bases). Germline V lookup: CDR1 SEHNR, CDR2 FQNEAQ (reference sequence). Trimming stripped 5 bases from V and 10 bases from J, with 26 bases between. CDR3 length: 16 amino acids. The CDR3 DNA reads TGTGCCAGCAGCCTAATTGGTACGAGGGGGGGTTTCGGAGCTTTCTTT. The encoded protein is CASSLIGTRGGFGAFF.

V is TRBV5-1 and J is TRBJ1-1; D unclear. CDR1 is SGHRS and CDR2 is YFSETQ in the germline V gene. V lost 0 bases and J lost 0, with 9 bases in between. The CDR3 runs 15 residues. The CDR3: CASSLDRTLNTEAFF. CDR3 bases: TGCGCCAGCAGCTTGGACCGGACCCTGAACACTGAAGCTTTCTTT.

The V and J genes are TRBV9 and TRBJ2-2, with 7 bases lining up with TRBD1. With V trimmed by 4 bases and J by 3 bases, 6 bases remained unmatched. CDR3 length: 15 amino acids. Per the germline V gene, CDR1 is SGDLS and CDR2 is YYNGEE. This CDR3 reads CASSLRTGYTGELFF. CDR3 DNA sequence: TGTGCCAGCAGCCTCCGGACAGGCTACACCGGGGAGCTGTTTTTT.

The chain carries TRBV5-1 and TRBJ1-6; D gene uncertain. Germline-derived CDR1 and CDR2 are SGHRS and YFSETQ. The CDR3 is 14 amino acids. The V end was cut by 4 bases, the J end by 7 bases, with 12 bases between. The chain's CDR3 is CASSLVGQNSPLHF. CDR3 DNA sequence: TGCGCCAGCAGCCTAGTCGGGCAAAATTCACCCCTCCACTTT.

This rearrangement joins TRBV2 to TRBJ1-2, with TRBD1 matching 7 bases. The CDR3 sequence is 13 residues long. CDR1 and CDR2 from the germline V gene are SNHLY and FYNNEI. The J segment lost 8 bases and the V segment lost 5 bases, leaving 8 bases of the junction unmatched. The CDR3 region has the DNA TGTGCCAGCAGTCCTGACAGGGAGAGCGGCTACACCTTC. Translation: CASSPDRESGYTF.

V usage is TRBV11-3 and J usage is TRBJ2-7, with D tentatively TRBD2 (6 bases). Trimming pared 1 base from V and 6 bases from J, leaving 13 bases between. This CDR3 is 14 amino acids long. CDR1 and CDR2 (germline): SGHNT, YENEEA. The DNA for the CDR3 is TGTGCCAGCAGCTTAGTCGCCGGGGACTCCGAGCAGTACTTC. Its translation is CASSLVAGDSEQYF.

J is TRBJ2-7 and V is TRBV12-5, with D possibly being TRBD1 (6 bases). The V end lost 8 bases, the J end lost 4 bases, and 12 bases lay between the germline ends. Germline assignment: CDR1 LGHNT and CDR2 FRNRAP. This CDR3 is built from 12 residues. Here the CDR3 DNA reads TGTGCTAGTAGGGGGAGTAGTTACGAGCAGTACTTC. This codes for CASRGSSYEQYF.

The V and J genes are TRBV7-9 and TRBJ2-1; 9 positions agree with TRBD1. The V gene end was trimmed by 7 bases and the J gene end by 10 bases; junction bases not matched to a gene: 11. The CDR3 is 14 residues long. In germline, CDR1 is SEHNR, CDR2 FQNEAQ (reference sequence). The CDR3 coding sequence is TGTGCCAGCAAAAAAGGACAGGGGCGCGACGAGCAGTTCTTC. It encodes CASKKGQGRDEQFF.

The J gene is TRBJ1-1, the V gene TRBV21-1. TRBV21-1 is assigned pseudogene status. The CDR3 runs to 11 residues. The CDR3 spells CASSRGTEAFF. The CDR3 coding sequence is TGTGCCAGCAGCAGGGGCACTGAAGCTTTCTTT.

The chain recombines TRBV9 with TRBJ2-3; either TRBD1 or TRBD2 may supply D (6 bases each). V was pared by 1 base and J by 6 bases, with 21 bases between. Germline CDR1 SGDLS, CDR2 YYNGEE. The CDR3 runs 17 residues. CDR3 protein: CASSVTGNSGGQDTQYF. CDR3 in DNA: TGTGCCAGCAGCGTAACGGGGAACTCCGGGGGCCAGGATACGCAGTATTTT.

The gene calls are TRBV10-2 and TRBJ1-2; 8 nucleotides agree with TRBD1. Germline assignment: CDR1 WSHSY and CDR2 SAAADI. CDR3 length equals 14 residues. V shed 8 bases and J 1 base; nucleotides not matched to a gene: 6. The CDR3 loop reads CASDRDRYNYGYTF. CDR3 DNA: TGCGCCAGCGACCGGGACAGGTATAACTATGGCTACACCTTC.

In this sample, this clone turned up once. The J gene is TRBJ2-7, the V gene TRBV13, with D perhaps being TRBD1 or TRBD2 (5 bases each). Germline loops: CDR1 PRHDT, CDR2 FYEKMQ (reference sequence). Trimming cost V 5 bases and J 3 bases, with 14 bases left between them. The CDR3 consists of 14 residues. The CDR3 reads CASSLSGRHYEQYF. The CDR3, as DNA: TGTGCCAGCAGCCTCTCGGGACGGCACTACGAGCAGTACTTC.

The genes are TRBV13 and TRBJ1-3, with 8 bases lining up with TRBD1. V was pared by 5 bases and J by 0 bases, with 12 bases of the junction left unmatched. Germline CDR1 and CDR2: PRHDT and FYEKMQ (reference sequence). This CDR3 is built from 18 residues. The CDR3 sequence: CASSPRTGTEISGNTIYF. The CDR3 coding sequence is TGTGCCAGCAGCCCCAGGACAGGGACAGAAATCTCTGGAAACACCATATATTTT.

The gene calls are TRBV9 and TRBJ2-5; D is ambiguous. Trimming shortened V by 2 bases and J by 1 base, and 12 bases separated the two germline ends. The length of the CDR3 is 15 residues. Germline values: CDR1 SGDLS, CDR2 YYNGEE. The DNA of the CDR3 is TGTGCCAGCAGCGTGGTCGGAGCAGCCCAAGAGACCCAGTACTTC. Amino acids: CASSVVGAAQETQYF.

The J gene is TRBJ1-3, the V gene TRBV5-6; no definite D call. In germline, CDR1 is SGHDT, CDR2 YYEEEE. V was cut by 4 bases and J by 2 bases, with 7 bases left in between. The CDR3 loop spans 13 amino acids. The CDR3 DNA reads TGTGCCAGCAGCCCGGGTGCTGGAAACACCATATATTTT. Translating gives CASSPGAGNTIYF. Variable domain in full (rest from reference TRBV5-6 and TRBJ1-3): DAGVTQSPTHLIKTRGQQVTLRCSPKSGHDTVSWYQQALGQGPQFIFQYYEEEERQRGNFPDRFSGHQFPNYSSELNVNALLLGDSALYLCASSPGAGNTIYFGEGSWLTVV.

V and J are TRBV2 and TRBJ2-7, with D perhaps given as TRBD1 or TRBD2 (6 bases each). V dropped 7 bases and J dropped 3 bases, with 13 bases sitting between them. Germline values: CDR1 SNHLY, CDR2 FYNNEI. The CDR3 runs 13 residues. The DNA of the CDR3 is TGTGCCAGCACCCCCGGGGGCGGCTACGAGCAGTACTTC. Protein product: CASTPGGGYEQYF.

This chain connects TRBV7-2 to TRBJ1-2; D not resolved. Germline V gene sequence: CDR1 SGHTA, CDR2 FQGNSA. V lost 1 base, J lost 4 bases, and 7 bases lay in between. The CDR3 loop spans 13 amino acids. The CDR3 loop reads CASSLDIGYGYTF. CDR3 DNA sequence: TGTGCCAGCAGCTTAGACATCGGCTATGGCTACACCTTC. Combining the CDR3 with reference TRBV7-2 and TRBJ1-2 gives the whole variable domain GAGVSQSPSNKVTEKGKDVELRCDPISGHTALYWYRQSLGQGLEFLIYFQGNSAPDKSGLPSDRFSAERTGGSVSTLTIQRTQQEDSAVYLCASSLDIGYGYTFGSGTRLTVV.

The chain carries TRBV7-9 and TRBJ2-7, with D perhaps TRBD1 or TRBD2 (6 bases each). This CDR3 region has 13 residues. From germline, CDR1 is SEHNR and CDR2 FQNEAQ (reference sequence). Trimming left V 4 bases short and J 5 bases short, with 12 bases between. For the CDR3, the DNA is TGTGCCAGCAGCTCGCCGGGGGCCCACGAGCAGTACTTC. Translation: CASSSPGAHEQYF.

The chain joins TRBV5-6 to TRBJ1-3; unclear D gene. V was shortened by 3 bases and J by 0 bases, with 10 bases between the two germline ends. Germline CDR1 is SGHDT and CDR2 is YYEEEE. This CDR3 has 15 residues. The CDR3 sequence is CASSSGRISGNTIYF. The CDR3 nucleotides read TGTGCCAGCAGCTCTGGGCGGATCTCTGGAAACACCATATATTTT.

This chain uses TRBV6-1 with TRBJ2-6; D is unclear. The CDR3 has 15 residues. Trimming pared 3 bases from V and 0 bases from J, leaving 6 bases between. Germline CDR1 is MNHNS and CDR2 is SASEGT. CDR3 residues: CASSDSSSGANVLTF. The CDR3 region has the DNA TGTGCCAGCAGTGATTCAAGCTCTGGGGCCAACGTCCTGACTTTC.